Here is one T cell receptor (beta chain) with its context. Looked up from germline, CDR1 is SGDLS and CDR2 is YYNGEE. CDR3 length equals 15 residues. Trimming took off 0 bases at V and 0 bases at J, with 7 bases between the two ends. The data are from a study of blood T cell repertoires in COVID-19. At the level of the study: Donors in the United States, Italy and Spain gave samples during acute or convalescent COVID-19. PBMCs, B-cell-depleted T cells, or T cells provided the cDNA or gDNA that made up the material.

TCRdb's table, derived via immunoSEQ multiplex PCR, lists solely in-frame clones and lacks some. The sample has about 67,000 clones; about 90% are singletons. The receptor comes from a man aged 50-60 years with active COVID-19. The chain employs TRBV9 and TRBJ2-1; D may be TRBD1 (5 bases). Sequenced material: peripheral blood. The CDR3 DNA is TGTGCCAGCAGCGTAGCAGGGAACTCCTACAATGAGCAGTTCTTC. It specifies CASSVAGNSYNEQFF.